This record concerns one T cell receptor beta chain sequence. Its antigen is currently unknown. This entry belongs to a study of beta chain features in type 1 diabetes. Whole-study findings and limits: The naive, central memory and Treg TCRB repertoires of patients appeared to be more similar to one another than those of healthy donors.

CDR1 is SGHAT and CDR2 is FQDESV in the germline V gene (reference sequence). The V end lost 9 bases, the J end lost 1 base, and 3 bases lay between the germline ends. The CDR3 consists of 10 residues. The whole isolated RNA underwent reverse transcription, so sequencing captured expressed TCRB transcripts. Generated by immunoSEQ multiplex PCR, the TCRdb table keeps only in-frame clones and is missing some. Seen here are about half a million clones, approximately 30% observed once, and the top ten hold around 0.065%. The rearrangement joins TRBV11-1 to TRBJ1-1; D is uncertain. Sequences were obtained from naive CD4+ T cells from blood. This clonotype was obtained from a man aged 18 to 30 in good health. CDR3 bases: TGTGCCAGTGGGAACACTGAAGCTTTCTTT. This encodes CASGNTEAFF.